What follows describes a single T cell receptor beta chain. Its antigen remains unknown. At one end the junction does not follow the germline gene, possibly because of a read error. This sample's time point: newly diagnosed GD, antithyroid drugs for less than 3 months. Making the TCR library involved RNA that had been extracted from PBMCs. By American Thyroid Association guidelines, Graves' disease was diagnosed in the cohort. Arm-PCR of CDR3 regions and iRepertoire HTBI primers were used to build TCR beta libraries. TCRdb re-called the multiplex PCR reads through MiXCR, storing one row per CDR3 protein. This table has fewer than 350,000 distinct CDR3 sequences, about 20% appearing once. This sample is part of a study of regulatory T cells in long-lasting Graves disease. The study, taken as a whole, reports: Favored gene segments in persistent disease were TRBV28, TRBJ1-2 and TRBJ2-5.

The CDR3 runs to 16 residues. Germline assignment: CDR1 MGHRA and CDR2 YSYEKL. The V gene is TRBV4-1, the J gene TRBJ2-5, with 7 bases matching TRBD2. The sequence came from a female donor with Graves disease. The sequencing here drew on peripheral blood mononuclear cells (PBMCs), taken at new diagnosis, from a patient treated with antithyroid drugs. In nucleotides, the CDR3 is TGCGCCAGCAGCCTAGATGGGCTAGCGGTCGGGGAGACCCGGTACTTC. Its translation is CASSLDGLAVGETRYF.